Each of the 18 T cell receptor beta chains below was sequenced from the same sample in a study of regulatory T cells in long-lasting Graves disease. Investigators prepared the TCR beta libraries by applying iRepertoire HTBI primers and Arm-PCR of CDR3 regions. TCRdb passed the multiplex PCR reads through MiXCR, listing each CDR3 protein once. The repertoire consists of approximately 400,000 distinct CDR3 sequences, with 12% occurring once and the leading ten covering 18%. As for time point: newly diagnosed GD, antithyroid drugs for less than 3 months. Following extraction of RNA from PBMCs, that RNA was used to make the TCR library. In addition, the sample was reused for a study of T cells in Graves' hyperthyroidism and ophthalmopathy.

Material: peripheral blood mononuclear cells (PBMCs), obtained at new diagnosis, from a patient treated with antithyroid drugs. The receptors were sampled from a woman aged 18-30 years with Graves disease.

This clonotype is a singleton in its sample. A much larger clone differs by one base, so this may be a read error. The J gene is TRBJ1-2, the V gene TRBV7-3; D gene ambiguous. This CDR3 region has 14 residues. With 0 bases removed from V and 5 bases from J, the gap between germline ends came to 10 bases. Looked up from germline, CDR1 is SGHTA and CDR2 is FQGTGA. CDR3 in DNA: TGTGCCAGCAGCTTAACGAGGGAAGGTTATGGCTACACCTTC. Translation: CASSLTREGYGYTF.

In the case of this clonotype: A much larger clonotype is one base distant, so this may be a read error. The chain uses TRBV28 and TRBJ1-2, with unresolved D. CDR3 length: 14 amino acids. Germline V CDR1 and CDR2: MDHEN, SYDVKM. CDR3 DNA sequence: TGTGCCAGCAGTTTATTTAGACGGTCCTATGGCCACACCTTC. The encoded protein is CASSLFRRSYGHTF.

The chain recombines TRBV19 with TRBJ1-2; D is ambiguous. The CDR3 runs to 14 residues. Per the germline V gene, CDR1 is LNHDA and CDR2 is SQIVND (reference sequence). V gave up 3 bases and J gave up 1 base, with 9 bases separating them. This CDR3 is CASSIKGINYGYTF. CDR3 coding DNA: TGTGCCAGTAGTATTAAGGGAATTAACTATGGCTACACCTTC.

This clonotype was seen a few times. Here the CDR3 reads CSARGNEKLFF. For the CDR3, the DNA is TGCAGTGCTAGGGGGAATGAAAAACTGTTTTTT. The chain recombines TRBV20-1 with TRBJ1-4; D is unresolved. The V gene's germline CDR1 is DFQATT and CDR2 SNEGSKA (reference sequence). The CDR3 consists of 11 residues. Trimming removed 3 bases from V and 5 bases from J, with 4 bases in between.

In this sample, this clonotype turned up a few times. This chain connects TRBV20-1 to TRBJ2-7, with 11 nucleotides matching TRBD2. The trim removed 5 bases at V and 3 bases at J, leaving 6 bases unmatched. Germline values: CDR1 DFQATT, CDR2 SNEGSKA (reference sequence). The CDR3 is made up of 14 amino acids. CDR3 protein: CSAFRLAGSYEQYF. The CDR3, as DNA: TGCAGTGCTTTCAGACTAGCGGGGAGCTACGAGCAGTACTTC.

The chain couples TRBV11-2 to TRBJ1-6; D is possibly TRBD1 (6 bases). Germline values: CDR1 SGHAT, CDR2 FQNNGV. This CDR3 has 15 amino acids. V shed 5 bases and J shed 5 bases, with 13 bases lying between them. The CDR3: CASSPAGQHNSPLHF. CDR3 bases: TGTGCCAGCAGCCCAGCGGGACAACATAATTCACCCCTCCACTTT.

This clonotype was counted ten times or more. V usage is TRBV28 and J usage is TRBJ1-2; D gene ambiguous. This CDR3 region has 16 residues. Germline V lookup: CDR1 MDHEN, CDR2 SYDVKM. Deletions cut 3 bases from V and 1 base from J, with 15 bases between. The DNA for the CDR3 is TGTGCCAGCAGTTTCCCGACTCAAAAGCGTAACTATGGCTACACCTTC. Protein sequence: CASSFPTQKRNYGYTF.

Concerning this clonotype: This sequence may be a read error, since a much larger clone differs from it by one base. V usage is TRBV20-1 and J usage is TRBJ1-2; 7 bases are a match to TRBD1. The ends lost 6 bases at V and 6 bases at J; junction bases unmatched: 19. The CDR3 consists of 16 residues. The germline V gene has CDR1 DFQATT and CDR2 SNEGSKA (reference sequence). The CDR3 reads CSARRFRGRGRDGYTF. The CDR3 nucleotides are TGCAGTGCAAGAAGGTTCCGGGGCAGGGGGAGAGATGGCTACACCTTC.

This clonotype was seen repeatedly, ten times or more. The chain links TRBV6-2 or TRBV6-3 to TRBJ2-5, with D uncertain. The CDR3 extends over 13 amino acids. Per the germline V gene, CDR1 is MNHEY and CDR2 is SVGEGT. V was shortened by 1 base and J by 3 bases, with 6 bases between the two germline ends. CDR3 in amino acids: CASSYWAKETQYF. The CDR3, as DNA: TGTGCCAGCAGTTACTGGGCAAAAGAGACCCAGTACTTC.

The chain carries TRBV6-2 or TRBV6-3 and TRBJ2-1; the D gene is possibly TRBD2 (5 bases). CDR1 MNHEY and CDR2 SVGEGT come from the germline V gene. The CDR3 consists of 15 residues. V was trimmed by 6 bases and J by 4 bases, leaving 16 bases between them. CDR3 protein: CASSRSDMGYNEQFF. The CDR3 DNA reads TGTGCCAGCAGCCGTAGCGATATGGGATACAATGAGCAGTTCTTC.

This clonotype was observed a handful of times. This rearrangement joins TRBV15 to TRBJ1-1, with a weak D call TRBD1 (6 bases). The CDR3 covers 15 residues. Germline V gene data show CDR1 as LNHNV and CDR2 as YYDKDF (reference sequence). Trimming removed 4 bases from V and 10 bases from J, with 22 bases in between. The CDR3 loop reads CATSTQQLTGFRAFF. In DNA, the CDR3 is TGTGCCACCAGCACTCAACAGTTAACAGGGTTCAGAGCTTTCTTT.

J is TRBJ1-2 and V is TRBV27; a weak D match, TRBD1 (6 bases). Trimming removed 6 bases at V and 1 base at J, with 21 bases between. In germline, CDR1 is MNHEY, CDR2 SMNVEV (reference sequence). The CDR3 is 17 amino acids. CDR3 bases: TGTGCCAGCAGGCGGCGGGGGGACGACAGGTATAACTATGGCTACACCTTC. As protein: CASRRRGDDRYNYGYTF.

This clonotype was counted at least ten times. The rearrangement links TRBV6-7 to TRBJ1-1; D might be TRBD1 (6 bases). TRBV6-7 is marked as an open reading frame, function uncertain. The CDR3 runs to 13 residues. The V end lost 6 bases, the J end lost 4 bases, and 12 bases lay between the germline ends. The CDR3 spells CASSLQGTTEAFF. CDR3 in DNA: TGTGCCAGCAGCCTTCAGGGGACCACTGAAGCTTTCTTT.

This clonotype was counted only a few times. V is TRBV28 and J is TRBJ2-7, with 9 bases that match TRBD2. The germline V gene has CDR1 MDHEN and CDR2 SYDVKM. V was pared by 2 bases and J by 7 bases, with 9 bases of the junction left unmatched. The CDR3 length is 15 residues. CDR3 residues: CASSLIAGGPGEQYV. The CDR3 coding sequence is TGTGCCAGCAGTTTAATCGCGGGGGGGCCGGGAGAGCAGTACGTC.

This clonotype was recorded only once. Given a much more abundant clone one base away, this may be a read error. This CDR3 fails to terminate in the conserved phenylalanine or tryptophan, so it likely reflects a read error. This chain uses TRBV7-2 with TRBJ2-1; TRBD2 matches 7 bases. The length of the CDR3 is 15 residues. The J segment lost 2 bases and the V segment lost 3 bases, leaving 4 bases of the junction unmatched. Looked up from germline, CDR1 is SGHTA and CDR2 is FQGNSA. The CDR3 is CASSFASGTYNEQFL. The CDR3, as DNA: TGTGCCAGCAGCTTCGCAAGCGGGACCTACAATGAGCAGTTCCTC.

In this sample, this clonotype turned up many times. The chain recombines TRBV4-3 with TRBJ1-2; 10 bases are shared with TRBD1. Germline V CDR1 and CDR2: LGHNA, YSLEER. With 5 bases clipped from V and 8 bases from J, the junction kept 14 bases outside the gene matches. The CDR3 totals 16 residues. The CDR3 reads CASSKWDRGTSGGYTF. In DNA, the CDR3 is TGCGCCAGCAGCAAGTGGGACAGGGGAACCTCCGGCGGCTACACCTTC.

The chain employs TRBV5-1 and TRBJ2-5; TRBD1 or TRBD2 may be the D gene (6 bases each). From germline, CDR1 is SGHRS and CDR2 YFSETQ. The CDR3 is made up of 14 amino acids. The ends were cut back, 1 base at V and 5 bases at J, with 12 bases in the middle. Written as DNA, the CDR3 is TGCGCCAGCAGCTTGTCATCGGGGGCTGAGACCCAGTACTTC. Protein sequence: CASSLSSGAETQYF. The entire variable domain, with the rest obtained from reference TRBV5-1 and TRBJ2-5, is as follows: KAGVTQTPRYLIKTRGQQVTLSCSPISGHRSVSWYQQTPGQGLQFLFEYFSETQRNKGNFPGRFSGRQFSNSRSEMNVSTLELGDSALYLCASSLSSGAETQYFGPGTRLLVL.

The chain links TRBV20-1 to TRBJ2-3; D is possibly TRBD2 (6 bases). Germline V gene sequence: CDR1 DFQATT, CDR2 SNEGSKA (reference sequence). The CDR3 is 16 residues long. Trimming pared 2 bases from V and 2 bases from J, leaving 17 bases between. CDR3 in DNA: TGCAGTGCTAGAACGCGGGGCCTGCGACTCACAGATACGCAGTATTTT. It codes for CSARTRGLRLTDTQYF.